The entry below gives a single T cell receptor beta chain sequence along with its context. The entry originates in a study of blood T cell repertoires in COVID-19. Profiled with immunoSEQ multiplex PCR; TCRdb holds only in-frame clones, not every one. The repertoire holds tens of thousands of clones, around 87% seen once, with about 8% in the top ten. This CDR3 is built from 16 residues. The germline V and J ends were trimmed by 6 bases and 5 bases, with 17 bases remaining between them. CDR1 and CDR2 (germline): SEHNR, FQNEAQ (reference sequence). The specimen sequenced was peripheral blood. The sequence derives from a man older than 75 with active or convalescent COVID-19. The chain links TRBV7-9 to TRBJ1-6; TRBD1 might be the D (5 bases). CDR3 amino acids: CASRREGGANNSPLHF. The CDR3 nucleotides are TGTGCCAGCAGACGTGAAGGCGGGGCAAATAATTCACCCCTCCACTTT.